Reported below is one T cell receptor beta chain. The antigen is unknown. The V gene's germline CDR1 is ENHRY and CDR2 SYGVKD. V lost 0 bases and J 1 base, leaving 12 bases between the germline ends. The CDR3 is 16 residues long. This sample was included in a study of shared clonotypes between healthy human individuals. Study observations and caveats: Donors were few, which limited the genetic and exposure-history diversity represented. Generation probability values for non-shared clonotypes were lower than those for clonotypes shared by all four donors.

In the study's own analysis: From ImmunoSEQ came sequences covering only the junction and carrying no quality scores, so filtering differed. Sequenced by immunoSEQ multiplex PCR; TCRdb stores in-frame clones only, minus some. V and J calls and clone size are as listed in that table; D and trimming were resolved from the DNA. The data hold just over 2,000,000 clones, with roughly 95% observed a single time. It was into CD45RA+ naive and CD45RA-negative memory subsets that the CD4+ cells were split. Sequences were obtained from naive CD4+ T cells sorted from blood. The sample's subset: CD45RA+ positively selected. The sequence came from a young man in good health. V gene TRBV10-3 combines with J gene TRBJ1-2; D possibly corresponds to TRBD1 (6 bases). Here the CDR3 DNA reads TGTGCCATCAGTGAGTCGGAGGGAGGGGGTAACTATGGCTACACCTTC. This gives the protein CAISESEGGGNYGYTF.